The 6 T cell receptor beta chains in this list originate from one sample, sequenced in a study of OX40 agonist ivuxolimab in advanced cancers. Produced via immunoSEQ multiplex PCR; TCRdb's table is partial and in-frame only. The sample lists approximately 45,000 clones; 80% were seen once. The material was CD4+ or CD8+ T cells sorted from blood, obtained in a trial of the OX40 agonist ivuxolimab. These receptors originate from an adult with an advanced solid tumor such as melanoma, head and neck, liver or kidney cancer.

In its sample, this clone was seen once. The chain has TRBV5-1 and TRBJ2-4, with D possibly being TRBD1 (6 bases). The V end was cut by 4 bases, the J end by 5 bases, with 13 bases between. The CDR3 length is 14 residues. Germline V gene data show CDR1 as SGHRS and CDR2 as YFSETQ. CDR3 in amino acids: CASSDQQGENIQYF. The CDR3 DNA reads TGCGCCAGCAGCGATCAACAGGGAGAAAACATTCAGTACTTC.

The chain is built from TRBV30 and TRBJ1-1; unclear D gene. V lost 3 bases and J lost 1, with 12 bases in between. This CDR3 is built from 14 residues. The germline CDR1 and CDR2 sequences are GTSNPN and SVGIG (reference sequence). The CDR3 protein is CAWSKSTPNTEAFF. CDR3 in DNA: TGTGCCTGGAGCAAGAGCACCCCGAACACTGAAGCTTTCTTT.

This clone has just a few counts. This chain joins TRBV7-2 and TRBJ1-2; TRBD1 matches at 7 bases. With V trimmed by 7 bases and J by 5 bases, 4 bases remained unmatched. Germline V gives CDR1 SGHTA, CDR2 FQGNSA. This CDR3 spans 12 amino acids. The CDR3 DNA is TGTGCCAGCACAGGGGGGAGGTATGGCTACACCTTC. Its translation: CASTGGRYGYTF.

For the CDR3, the DNA is TGTGCCAGCAGCTTATTCTCCCTTTACGACGAGCAGTACTTC. Its translation: CASSLFSLYDEQYF. The V call is TRBV7-9, the J call TRBJ2-7; no clear D gene. The V end was cut by 2 bases, the J end by 5 bases, with 13 bases between. Germline CDR1 reads SEHNR; CDR2 reads FQNEAQ (reference sequence). The CDR3 spans 14 residues.

The J gene is TRBJ1-4, the V gene TRBV4-3; D possibly corresponds to TRBD1 (5 bases). The CDR3 runs to 15 residues. Germline CDR1 LGHNA, CDR2 YSLEER. Trimming pared 2 bases from V and 0 bases from J, leaving 7 bases between. The DNA for the CDR3 is TGCGCCAGCAGCCAACCGGGACCAACTAATGAAAAACTGTTTTTT. Protein: CASSQPGPTNEKLFF.

The V and J genes are TRBV4-1 and TRBJ1-2; tentatively, D is TRBD1 (5 bases). Trimming took 0 bases from V and 5 from J, leaving 10 bases between them. Germline CDR1 is MGHRA and CDR2 is YSYEKL. This CDR3 is built from 14 residues. CDR3 loop: CASSQDGDRYGYTF. The CDR3 coding sequence is TGCGCCAGCAGCCAAGATGGTGACAGATATGGCTACACCTTC.